A selection of T cell receptor beta chains follows, all from one sample in a study of T cells in Graves' hyperthyroidism and ophthalmopathy. TCRdb processed the multiplex PCR reads anew with MiXCR; each CDR3 protein has one entry. The sample lists 300,000 to 450,000 distinct CDR3 sequences, approximately 13% occurring once. The material sequenced was blood. The receptor source for this set is a man aged 30 to 39 with Graves' hyperthyroidism that later progressed to Graves' ophthalmopathy. Both conserved end residues are part of each CDR3. Each record gives: V gene, J gene, D gene, clone size, CDR3 DNA, CDR3 protein. The D gene is left open where the match is weak. A row's size may be missing; if present it is once, few, many or a size class.

TRBV5-1,TRBJ1-1,TRBD1,few,TGCGCCAGCAGCGAGGGACAGGGGGAGGGCACTGAAGCTCTCTTT,CASSEGQGEGTEALF
TRBV28,TRBJ1-1,NA,many,TGTGCCAGCAGTCCCCCTTTGCTGAACACTGAAGCTTTCTTT,CASSPPLLNTEAFF
TRBV7-8,TRBJ2-7,TRBD2,many,TGTGCCAGCAGCTTCCGACTAGCGGTTGAGCAGTACTTC,CASSFRLAVEQYF
TRBV11-2,TRBJ1-2,NA,many,TGTGCCAGCAGCCCAAGCCAGGACGGGACCTATGGCTACACCTTC,CASSPSQDGTYGYTF
TRBV12-3/TRBV12-4,TRBJ2-3,TRBD2,many,TGTGCCAGCAGTTTATTGAGCGGGGGGTTTAGAGATACGCAGTATTTT,CASSLLSGGFRDTQYF
TRBV6-1,TRBJ1-5,NA,many,TGTGCCAGCAGTGAAGCCAGGGCTGGCAATCAGCCCCAGCATTTT,CASSEARAGNQPQHF
TRBV19,TRBJ1-4,TRBD1,NA,TGTGCCAGTTTTACAGGGGGCGATGGGGAAAAACTGTTTTTT,CASFTGGDGEKLFF
TRBV12-3/TRBV12-4,TRBJ2-1,TRBD1,many,TGTGCCAGCAGTCCCCATGGACAGGGCGGGCTCTACAATGAGCAGTTCTTC,CASSPHGQGGLYNEQFF
TRBV18,TRBJ1-1,TRBD1,NA,TGTGCCAGCTCACCAAGAACAGGGGGCGCTGGGTTGAACACTGAAGCTTTCTTT,CASSPRTGGAGLNTEAFF
TRBV3-1,TRBJ2-7,NA,many,TGTGCCAGCAGCTTGGGCGGCACCGGTCGGTCGCAGTACTTC,CASSLGGTGRSQYF
TRBV2,TRBJ1-2,TRBD1,many,TGTGCCAGCAGATTAACAGGGGGGAACTATGGCTACACCTTC,CASRLTGGNYGYTF
TRBV20-1,TRBJ2-1,TRBD2,few,TGCAGTGCTAGAGATCCCAGGACTAGCGGCAATGAGCAGTTCTTC,CSARDPRTSGNEQFF
TRBV12-3/TRBV12-4,TRBJ1-5,TRBD1,many,TGTGCCAGCAGTCCGACAGGGTCAATTAATCAGCCCCAGCATTTT,CASSPTGSINQPQHF
TRBV2,TRBJ1-4,NA,many,TGTGCCAGCAGGAAAGGGTTTACTATTGAAAAACTGTTTTTT,CASRKGFTIEKLFF
TRBV9,TRBJ1-1,NA,NA,TGTGCCAGCAGCGTTTTGGTGAACACTGAAGCTTTCTTT,CASSVLVNTEAFF
TRBV19,TRBJ2-1,NA,NA,TGTGCCAGTAGTATGGGGGGCCCTTACAATGAGCAGTTCTTC,CASSMGGPYNEQFF
TRBV15,TRBJ2-2,NA,many,TGTGCCACCAGCAGAGATGTGGGCACCGGGGAGCTGTTTTTT,CATSRDVGTGELFF
TRBV24-1,TRBJ1-2,NA,many,TGTGCCACCAGTGATGGGTTTGGCTACACCTTC,CATSDGFGYTF
TRBV3-1,TRBJ1-1,NA,many,TGTGCCAGCAGCCACGGGGGCAGGGGCACTGAAGCTTTCTTT,CASSHGGRGTEAFF
TRBV28,TRBJ2-7,TRBD1,NA,TGTGCCAGCAGCATTAGGGGGCTCGGGACCTACGAGCAGTACTTC,CASSIRGLGTYEQYF
TRBV3-1,TRBJ2-5,TRBD2,many,TGTGCCAGCAGCCCTAGCGGGCCCGGGGAGACCCAGTACTTC,CASSPSGPGETQYF
TRBV7-9,TRBJ2-3,TRBD1,NA,TGTGCCAGCAGCCCCTCGGACAGGGGAAGGGGAGATACGCAGTATTTT,CASSPSDRGRGDTQYF
TRBV20-1,TRBJ2-1,TRBD2,many,TGCAGTGCGGTGGAAGCGGGGGGGCCCCACAATGAGCAGTTCTTC,CSAVEAGGPHNEQFF
TRBV7-8,TRBJ1-1,TRBD1,NA,TGTGCCAGCAGTCCGGACAGGGAAATCTCGGCCACTGAAGCTTTCTTT,CASSPDREISATEAFF